These 18 T cell receptor beta chains were sequenced from one sample in a study of glioma-infiltrating T cells after dendritic cell vaccination. Profiling relied on immunoSEQ multiplex PCR, and the TCRdb table lists in-frame clones only, not all of them. The sample yields 75,000 to 100,000 clones, around 80% seen once. Sequenced material: blood, taken before dendritic cell vaccination. The receptors were gathered from a human donor with glioblastoma.

The chain links TRBV30 to TRBJ1-1; D gene unclear. The germline V gene encodes CDR1 GTSNPN and CDR2 SVGIG (reference sequence). CDR3 length: 12 residues. With 4 bases removed from V and 6 bases from J, the gap between germline ends came to 12 bases. CDR3 sequence: CAWTAGYPEAFF. The CDR3 nucleotides read TGTGCCTGGACTGCGGGGTACCCTGAAGCTTTCTTT.

This chain uses TRBV7-6 with TRBJ1-5; 7 bases align to TRBD1. This CDR3 contains 14 residues. Germline CDR1 reads SGHVS; CDR2 reads FNYEAQ. V lost 5 bases to trimming and J lost 4 bases; unmatched junction nucleotides: 5. The CDR3 protein is CASSRQGSNQPQHF. For the CDR3, the DNA is TGTGCCAGCAGCCGACAGGGATCTAATCAGCCCCAGCATTTT. Full variable domain (rest looked up from reference TRBV7-6 and TRBJ1-5): GAGVSQSPRYKVTKRGQDVALRCDPISGHVSLYWYRQALGQGPEFLTYFNYEAQQDKSGLPNDRFSAERPEGSISTLTIQRTEQRDSAMYRCASSRQGSNQPQHFGDGTRLSIL.

In DNA, the CDR3 is TGTGCCAGCAATACCGGGACTTATGGCTACACCTTC. Its translation is CASNTGTYGYTF. The rearrangement uses TRBV2 and TRBJ1-2, with a tentative D call TRBD1 (5 bases). Looked up from germline, CDR1 is SNHLY and CDR2 is FYNNEI. Trimming pared 7 bases from V and 5 bases from J, leaving 11 bases between. The CDR3 consists of 12 residues.

The chain combines TRBV5-1 with TRBJ2-3; D might be TRBD1 (6 bases). V was clipped by 8 bases and J by 9 bases, with 16 bases between them. In germline, CDR1 is SGHRS, CDR2 YFSETQ. The CDR3 has 12 amino acids. The DNA for the CDR3 is TGCGCCAGTTCTACAGGGCAAGGGACGCAGTATTTT. Its translation: CASSTGQGTQYF.

The V gene is TRBV4-1, the J gene TRBJ1-1; the D is unclear. V lost 0 bases and J 12 bases, leaving 11 bases between the germline ends. CDR1 is MGHRA, CDR2 YSYEKL, per germline. The CDR3 runs to 12 residues. The CDR3, as DNA: TGCGCCAGCAGCCAAGATCGGCGGTTCCCTTTCTTT. It is translated as CASSQDRRFPFF.

The V and J genes are TRBV5-1 and TRBJ2-2; TRBD1 agrees at 9 bases. V shed 4 bases, J shed 6 bases, and the junction held 4 bases outside the gene matches. Germline assignment: CDR1 SGHRS and CDR2 YFSETQ. This CDR3 is built from 14 residues. The CDR3 loop is CASSGTGIPGELFF. The CDR3 DNA reads as TGCGCCAGCAGCGGGACAGGGATTCCCGGGGAGCTGTTTTTT.

This clone was counted a single time. The chain recombines TRBV6-5 with TRBJ2-2; D not resolved. CDR3 length equals 15 residues. Germline V gene data show CDR1 as MNHEY and CDR2 as SVGAGI. The V end was cut by 0 bases, the J end by 8 bases, with 13 bases between. The CDR3 here is CASSYSHSFSGELFF. For the CDR3, the DNA is TGTGCCAGCAGTTACTCTCACTCTTTTTCTGGGGAGCTGTTTTTT.

The chain joins TRBV20-1 to TRBJ2-5, with D hard to call. V gave up 3 bases and J gave up 6 bases, with 8 bases separating them. The CDR3 spans 11 residues. CDR1 is DFQATT, CDR2 SNEGSKA, per germline (reference sequence). The CDR3 protein is CSARTLQTQYF. The CDR3 DNA follows: TGCAGTGCTAGGACATTACAGACCCAGTACTTC.

The chain has TRBV5-1 and TRBJ1-2, with TRBD1 as a possible D gene (6 bases). Trimming took 0 bases from V and 4 from J, leaving 16 bases between them. The CDR3 is made up of 16 amino acids. Germline loops: CDR1 SGHRS, CDR2 YFSETQ. The CDR3 sequence is CASSLVAGGRIYGYTF. CDR3 DNA sequence: TGCGCCAGCAGCTTGGTAGCCGGGGGGCGGATCTATGGCTACACCTTC.

The V gene is TRBV6-5, the J gene TRBJ2-1; D is uncertain. The CDR3 loop spans 13 amino acids. Between the trimmed V and J ends, which lost 0 bases and 4 bases, there was a span of 4 bases. CDR1 and CDR2 from the germline V gene are MNHEY and SVGAGI. DNA for the CDR3: TGTGCCAGCAGTTACTCTCAATACAATGAGCAGTTCTTC. Translating gives CASSYSQYNEQFF.

V is TRBV6-6 and J is TRBJ2-1; D is perhaps TRBD1 (6 bases). The germline CDR1 and CDR2 sequences are MNHNY and SVGAGI (reference sequence). The CDR3 contains 14 residues. Trimming pared 0 bases from V and 4 bases from J, leaving 7 bases between. The CDR3 spells CASSYSGTYNEQFF. CDR3 nucleotides: TGTGCCAGCAGTTACTCAGGGACATACAATGAGCAGTTCTTC.

V gene TRBV9 combines with J gene TRBJ1-2, with TRBD1 identical over 7 bases. The germline CDR1 and CDR2 sequences are SGDLS and YYNGEE. The CDR3 contains 13 residues. V dropped 3 bases and J dropped 3; count of bases not matched to a gene: 2. CDR3 amino acids: CASSEGTDYGYTF. The CDR3 coding sequence is TGTGCCAGCAGCGAAGGGACAGACTATGGCTACACCTTC.

This clone was counted a single time. This chain joins TRBV18 and TRBJ1-3; possible D gene TRBD1, 5 bases. V lost 2 bases and J 0 bases, leaving 8 bases between the germline ends. The CDR3 runs 15 residues. Germline CDR1 reads KGHSH; CDR2 reads LQKENI. The CDR3 bases are TGTGCCAGCTCACCAGGGGCATTCTCTGGAAACACCATATATTTT. Protein sequence: CASSPGAFSGNTIYF.

The genes are TRBV5-1 and TRBJ1-2; 10 bases are shared with TRBD1. CDR1 and CDR2 (germline): SGHRS, YFSETQ. V was clipped by 6 bases and J by 5 bases; unmatched bases: 10. This CDR3 has 15 amino acids. CDR3 coding DNA: TGCGCCAGCAATCCCACGACAGGGGGCTTTTATGGCTACACCTTC. Its translation: CASNPTTGGFYGYTF. Using reference TRBV5-1 and TRBJ1-2 for the parts outside the CDR3, the full variable domain is KAGVTQTPRYLIKTRGQQVTLSCSPISGHRSVSWYQQTPGQGLQFLFEYFSETQRNKGNFPGRFSGRQFSNSRSEMNVSTLELGDSALYLCASNPTTGGFYGYTFGSGTRLTVV.

This chain connects TRBV5-1 to TRBJ2-1, with D perhaps TRBD2 (6 bases). V was shortened by 0 bases and J by 4 bases, with 14 bases between the two germline ends. The CDR3 spans 16 residues. The germline V gene encodes CDR1 SGHRS and CDR2 YFSETQ. CDR3 coding DNA: TGCGCCAGCAGCTTGGCCACTAGCAGCCCTTACAATGAGCAGTTCTTC. Translation: CASSLATSSPYNEQFF. Using reference TRBV5-1 and TRBJ2-1 for the parts outside the CDR3, the full variable domain is KAGVTQTPRYLIKTRGQQVTLSCSPISGHRSVSWYQQTPGQGLQFLFEYFSETQRNKGNFPGRFSGRQFSNSRSEMNVSTLELGDSALYLCASSLATSSPYNEQFFGPGTRLTVL.

V gene TRBV18 combines with J gene TRBJ1-6; the D gene is possibly TRBD1 (6 bases). Trimming took off 2 bases at V and 5 bases at J, with 13 bases between the two ends. The CDR3 covers 16 residues. From germline, CDR1 is KGHSH and CDR2 LQKENI. In nucleotides, the CDR3 is TGTGCCAGCTCACCAAGTAGGGGGACGAATAATTCACCCCTCCACTTT. It is translated as CASSPSRGTNNSPLHF.

CDR3: CASSQGKTPRNTEAFF. DNA for the CDR3: TGTGCCAGCTCACAGGGAAAAACCCCCAGAAACACTGAAGCTTTCTTT. The rearrangement joins TRBV19 to TRBJ1-1, with D perhaps TRBD1 (6 bases). The CDR3 spans 16 residues. Trimming took 9 bases from V and 2 from J, leaving 22 bases between them. The V gene's germline CDR1 is LNHDA and CDR2 SQIVND (reference sequence).

The chain combines TRBV2 with TRBJ2-6; TRBD1 is a possible D gene (6 bases). The V gene lost 5 bases and the J gene lost 2 bases, with 13 bases spanning the gap. CDR3 length: 16 residues. Germline V lookup: CDR1 SNHLY, CDR2 FYNNEI. The CDR3 spells CASSQRGSTGANVLTF. In DNA, the CDR3 is TGTGCCAGCAGTCAGAGGGGGAGTACTGGGGCCAACGTCCTGACTTTC.